One and the same sample provided the 6 T cell receptor beta chains below, sequenced in a study of T-cell memory formation after mild COVID-19. TCRdb reanalysed the 5' RACE reads using MiXCR and keeps one entry per CDR3 protein. The table records about 180,000 distinct CDR3 sequences, roughly 18% of them present only once. Sequenced: PBMCs or a T cell subset sorted from them (not recorded which). The origin of the receptors is a man between 18 and 35 years old who had mild COVID-19 (a few samples of this study predate the infection). Cell type and time point are not known.

The rearrangement links TRBV12-3 or TRBV12-4 to TRBJ1-4; D unresolved. The CDR3 totals 11 residues. The V end was cut by 4 bases, the J end by 8 bases, with 5 bases between. CDR3 amino acids: CASSYREKLFF. CDR3 sequence (DNA): TGTGCCAGCAGTTATAGGGAAAAACTGTTTTTT.

The rearrangement joins TRBV4-1 to TRBJ1-1; perhaps TRBD1 as D (5 bases). Germline V CDR1 and CDR2: MGHRA, YSYEKL. There are 16 residues in the CDR3. Trimming took off 8 bases at V and 2 bases at J, with 21 bases between the two ends. The chain's CDR3 is CASQSTGRGRNTEAFF. CDR3 coding DNA: TGCGCCAGCCAAAGTACCGGGAGGGGCCGAAACACTGAAGCTTTCTTT.

The sample holds a few counts of this clonotype. This chain uses TRBV18 with TRBJ1-1; D uncertain. With 2 bases removed from V and 3 bases from J, the gap between germline ends came to 7 bases. The CDR3 length is 13 residues. Germline CDR1 reads KGHSH; CDR2 reads LQKENI. CDR3 amino acids: CASSPGQYTEAFF. The CDR3 DNA is TGTGCCAGCTCACCAGGGCAGTACACTGAAGCTTTCTTT.

This clonotype was seen a few times. This sequence joins TRBV20-1 and TRBJ2-3; perhaps TRBD1 as D (5 bases). Trimming removed 5 bases at V and 4 bases at J, with 16 bases between. The V gene's germline CDR1 is DFQATT and CDR2 SNEGSKA (reference sequence). CDR3 size: 14 residues. CDR3: CSAYQRGGADTQYF. The CDR3 DNA reads as TGCAGTGCTTACCAAAGGGGTGGTGCAGATACGCAGTATTTT.

This clonotype was recorded many times. The chain carries TRBV10-3 and TRBJ1-2, with 7 bases matching TRBD1. The CDR3 runs to 15 residues. Germline V lookup: CDR1 ENHRY, CDR2 SYGVKD. The ends lost 3 bases at V and 4 bases at J; junction bases unmatched: 8. CDR3 sequence (DNA): TGTGCCATCAGTGATGTTGGGACAGATGTCTATGGCTACACCTTC. Its translation is CAISDVGTDVYGYTF.

In this sample, this clonotype turned up many times. This rearrangement joins TRBV6-5 to TRBJ1-2; 8 bases agree with TRBD1. The CDR3 covers 14 residues. Trimming cost V 4 bases and J 3 bases; bases outside gene matches: 4. Germline V lookup: CDR1 MNHEY, CDR2 SVGAGI. The CDR3 here is CASSWQGADYGYTF. CDR3 sequence (DNA): TGTGCCAGCAGTTGGCAGGGGGCGGACTATGGCTACACCTTC.